This record looks at one TCR beta chain sequence and its context. The antigen remains undetermined. The entry originates in a study of OX40 agonist ivuxolimab in advanced cancers. General study findings and limits: Near-lowest levels of clonal expansion characterized partial responders at 0.1-3.0 mg/kg.

Measured with immunoSEQ multiplex PCR; TCRdb has only the in-frame clones, and not every one. There are some 54,000 clones in the sample; roughly nine tenths occur only once, and 13% to 15% lies in the top ten. Sequenced here: CD4+ or CD8+ T cells sorted from blood, sampled in a trial of the OX40 agonist ivuxolimab. This TCR was recovered from an adult with an advanced solid tumor such as melanoma, head and neck, liver or kidney cancer.

The CDR3 protein is CASSQDGGGTDTQYF. The CDR3 DNA is TGCGCCAGCAGCCAAGATGGCGGGGGCACAGATACGCAGTATTTT. The chain employs TRBV4-1 and TRBJ2-3, with a possible D match to TRBD2 (6 bases). The germline CDR1 and CDR2 sequences are MGHRA and YSYEKL. There are 15 residues in the CDR3. V lost 0 bases, J lost 1 base, and 8 bases lay in between.